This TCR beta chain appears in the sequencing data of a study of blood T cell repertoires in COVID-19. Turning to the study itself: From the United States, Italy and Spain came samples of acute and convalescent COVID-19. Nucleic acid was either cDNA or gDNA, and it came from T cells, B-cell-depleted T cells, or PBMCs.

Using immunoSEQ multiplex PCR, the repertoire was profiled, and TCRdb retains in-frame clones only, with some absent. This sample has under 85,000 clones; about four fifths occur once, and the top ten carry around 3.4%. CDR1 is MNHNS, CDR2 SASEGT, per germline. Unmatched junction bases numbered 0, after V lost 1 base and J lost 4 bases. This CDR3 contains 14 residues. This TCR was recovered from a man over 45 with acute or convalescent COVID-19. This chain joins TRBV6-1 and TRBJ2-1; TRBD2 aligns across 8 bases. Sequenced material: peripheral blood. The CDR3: CASSEVAGYNEQFF. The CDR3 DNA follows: TGTGCCAGCAGTGAAGTAGCGGGGTACAATGAGCAGTTCTTC.